These 13 T cell receptor beta chains were all obtained from the same sample, sequenced in a study of blood T cell repertoires in COVID-19. Data came from immunoSEQ multiplex PCR; TCRdb stores just in-frame clones and leaves some out. Of around 170,000 clones detected, about 81% appear once; the ten largest clones hold about 11%. Sample: peripheral blood. The receptors come from an elderly woman with COVID-19, enrolled during active disease.

The chain links TRBV10-3 to TRBJ2-2, with 11 nucleotides matching TRBD2. The CDR3 is 15 residues long. J gave up 7 bases and V 6 bases, and 7 bases lay outside the gene matches. Germline CDR1 reads ENHRY; CDR2 reads SYGVKD. CDR3 protein: CAIRKTSGTVGELFF. In DNA form, the CDR3 reads TGTGCCATCAGGAAGACTAGCGGGACAGTCGGGGAGCTGTTTTTT.

The count of this clone is one. The chain uses TRBV5-6 and TRBJ2-6; D is ambiguous. The CDR3 is made up of 13 amino acids. Germline assignment: CDR1 SGHDT and CDR2 YYEEEE. Trimming removed 4 bases at V and 2 bases at J, with 4 bases between. The CDR3 here is CASSIAGANVLTF. As DNA, the CDR3 is TGTGCCAGCAGCATAGCTGGGGCCAACGTCCTGACTTTC. The complete variable domain, with remaining parts taken from reference TRBV5-6 and TRBJ2-6, reads DAGVTQSPTHLIKTRGQQVTLRCSPKSGHDTVSWYQQALGQGPQFIFQYYEEEERQRGNFPDRFSGHQFPNYSSELNVNALLLGDSALYLCASSIAGANVLTFGAGSRLTVL.

The V call is TRBV5-1, the J call TRBJ1-2; 12 bases fit TRBD1. In germline, CDR1 is SGHRS, CDR2 YFSETQ. V lost 0 bases and J lost 8; bases outside the gene matches: 8. CDR3 length: 16 amino acids. CDR3 in amino acids: CASSLAPGQGAGGYTF. CDR3 bases: TGCGCCAGCAGCTTGGCTCCGGGACAGGGGGCGGGAGGCTACACCTTC.

The genes are TRBV2 and TRBJ1-2; no firm D call. CDR1 and CDR2 from the germline V gene are SNHLY and FYNNEI. This CDR3 is 13 amino acids long. Trimming took 8 bases from V and 4 from J, leaving 14 bases between them. The CDR3 sequence: CASGESESYGYTF. Here the CDR3 DNA reads TGTGCCAGCGGAGAGTCAGAATCCTATGGCTACACCTTC.

The table lists this clone with a few counts. The genes are TRBV5-1 and TRBJ1-3; D perhaps matches TRBD1 (6 bases). This CDR3 contains 12 residues. V gave up 1 base and J gave up 8 bases, with 7 bases separating them. Germline CDR1 reads SGHRS; CDR2 reads YFSETQ. CDR3 residues: CASSLSGDTIYF. The CDR3 nucleotides read TGCGCCAGCAGCTTGTCAGGGGACACCATATATTTT.

The chain recombines TRBV2 with TRBJ2-6, with D possibly TRBD1 on 6 matching bases. This CDR3 has 16 amino acids. Germline lookup yields CDR1 SNHLY and CDR2 FYNNEI. The V gene lost 5 bases and the J gene lost 2 bases, with 13 bases spanning the gap. The CDR3 coding sequence is TGTGCCAGCAGTTACAGGGACCCCCCTGGGGCCAACGTCCTGACTTTC. It translates to CASSYRDPPGANVLTF.

This clone was observed once. The chain links TRBV6-1 to TRBJ1-1; a weak D match, TRBD1 (6 bases). Germline values: CDR1 MNHNS, CDR2 SASEGT. The CDR3 spans 13 residues. The V end lost 1 base, the J end lost 5 bases, and 8 bases lay between the germline ends. CDR3 region: CASSEDRDTEAFF. The CDR3 DNA reads TGTGCCAGCAGTGAAGACAGGGATACTGAAGCTTTCTTT.

This sequence joins TRBV11-3 and TRBJ2-1; the D is unclear. Germline CDR1 reads SGHNT; CDR2 reads YENEEA. V shed 1 base and J shed 9 bases, with 10 bases lying between them. There are 13 residues in the CDR3. The CDR3 region has the DNA TGTGCCAGCAGCTTAGGCCCGGGTGGTGAGCAGTTCTTC. Protein product: CASSLGPGGEQFF.

In DNA form, the CDR3 reads TGTGCCAGCAGCGAGGCAGACGGCAACATTCAGTACTTC. This codes for CASSEADGNIQYF. The chain combines TRBV5-4 with TRBJ2-4; D unclear. The CDR3 consists of 13 residues. V lost 4 bases, J lost 7 bases, and 12 bases lay in between. CDR1 and CDR2 from the germline V gene are SGHNT and YYREEE (reference sequence).

The genes are TRBV10-3 and TRBJ1-1; D remains unclear. The CDR3 spans 12 residues. V lost 10 bases and J lost 3, with 12 bases in between. Germline V CDR1 and CDR2: ENHRY, SYGVKD. CDR3 sequence: CATNPGYTEAFF. Written as DNA, the CDR3 is TGTGCCACCAATCCCGGGTACACTGAAGCTTTCTTT.

The chain uses TRBV5-4 and TRBJ2-7; 10 bases align to TRBD2. The ends lost 4 bases at V and 2 bases at J; junction bases unmatched: 18. The CDR3 covers 19 residues. CDR1 SGHNT and CDR2 YYREEE come from the germline V gene (reference sequence). CDR3 amino acids: CASSKPSGLAGEVPYEQYF. The CDR3 DNA reads as TGTGCCAGCAGCAAGCCCTCCGGGCTAGCGGGAGAAGTCCCCTACGAGCAGTACTTC.

The rearrangement joins TRBV7-9 to TRBJ2-5; 7 bases match TRBD1. V lost 2 bases and J lost 3; bases outside the gene matches: 9. The CDR3 length is 16 residues. Germline CDR1 reads SEHNR; CDR2 reads FQNEAQ (reference sequence). CDR3 protein: CASSLSFGQVEETQYF. CDR3 coding DNA: TGTGCCAGCAGCTTATCATTCGGACAGGTCGAAGAGACCCAGTACTTC.

This clone was picked up a small number of times. J is TRBJ1-2 and V is TRBV19; a weak D match, TRBD1 (6 bases). Germline values: CDR1 LNHDA, CDR2 SQIVND (reference sequence). The CDR3 spans 15 residues. V lost 6 bases and J 4 bases, leaving 18 bases between the germline ends. The CDR3 spells CASSPGQLRGYGYTF. The CDR3 DNA reads as TGTGCCAGTAGCCCCGGACAGCTCCGTGGCTATGGCTACACCTTC.